This TCR beta chain is from a study of blood T cell repertoires in COVID-19. Study-wide background: Acute and convalescent COVID-19 samples came from the United States, Italy and Spain. PBMCs, B-cell-depleted T cells, or T cells were the source of the cDNA or gDNA that made up the material.

In the study's own analysis: How many nucleated cells were present was estimated from reference gene primer amplification. The assay was immunoSEQ multiplex PCR, and TCRdb's table has in-frame clones only and misses some. The D gene and trimming were derived from the DNA, and the V and J assignments and clone size from that table. This sample has about 190,000 clones, with 87% found just once. The CDR3 is 17 amino acids. The sequence came from a man aged 55 to 70 with active or convalescent COVID-19. This chain uses TRBV21-1 with TRBJ1-5; the table gives TRBD1 as D, unverified against the DNA. TRBV21-1 has pseudogene status. The sample consisted of peripheral blood. CDR3 nucleotides: TGTGCCAGCAGCAACGGGGGACAGGCTCCCTTCAATCAGCCCCAGCATTTT. This codes for CASSNGGQAPFNQPQHF.